The clone carrying this T cell receptor (beta chain) was detected ten times or more. The antigen remains unidentified. This specimen comes from a study of T-cell reconstitution after alpha-beta-depleted transplantation in children. Trimming removed 0 bases at V and 5 bases at J, with 10 bases between. This CDR3 contains 14 residues. The germline gives CDR1 MNHEY, CDR2 SVGAGI. Study-wide results and caveats: Hyperexpanded clones declined; after one year, newly produced T cells mostly supplied diversity. Some patients' high day-60 TCRbeta diversity was attributed to recipient cells surviving conditioning.

The authors prepared the TCRbeta library with unique molecular identifiers. TCRdb ran MiXCR on the PCR reads and lists one entry per CDR3 protein. The sample lists 250,000 to 300,000 distinct CDR3 sequences, about 9.4% occurring once. The sequence came from a boy under three years old with acute myeloid leukemia, due to receive a stem cell transplant. V gene TRBV6-5 combines with J gene TRBJ1-1; D is uncertain. The sample here was PBMCs, taken before TCRalphabeta/CD19-depleted stem cell transplant. The CDR3 coding sequence is TGTGCCAGCAGTTACTCAGAGGCGTGGACTGAAGCTTTCTTT. Encoded protein: CASSYSEAWTEAFF.